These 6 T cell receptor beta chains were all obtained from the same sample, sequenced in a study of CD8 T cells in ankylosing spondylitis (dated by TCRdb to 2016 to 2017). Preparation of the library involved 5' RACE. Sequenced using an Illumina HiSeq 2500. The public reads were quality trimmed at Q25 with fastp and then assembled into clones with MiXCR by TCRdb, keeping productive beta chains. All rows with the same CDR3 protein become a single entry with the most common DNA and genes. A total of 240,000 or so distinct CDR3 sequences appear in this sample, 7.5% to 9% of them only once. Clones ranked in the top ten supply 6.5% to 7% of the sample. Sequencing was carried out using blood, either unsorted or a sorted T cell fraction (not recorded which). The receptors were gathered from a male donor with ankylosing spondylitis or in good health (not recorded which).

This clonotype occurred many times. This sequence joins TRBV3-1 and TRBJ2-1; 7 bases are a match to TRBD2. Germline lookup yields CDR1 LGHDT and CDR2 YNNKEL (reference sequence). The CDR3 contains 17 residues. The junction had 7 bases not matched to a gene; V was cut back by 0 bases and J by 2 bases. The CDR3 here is CASSQDLGGLPYNEQFF. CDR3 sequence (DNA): TGTGCCAGCAGCCAAGATCTGGGAGGGCTCCCCTACAATGAGCAGTTCTTC.

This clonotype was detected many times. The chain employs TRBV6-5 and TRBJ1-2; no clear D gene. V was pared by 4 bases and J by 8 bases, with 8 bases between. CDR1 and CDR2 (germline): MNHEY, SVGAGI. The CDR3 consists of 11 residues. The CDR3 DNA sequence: TGTGCCAGCAGTTCGACCGGAGGCTACACCTTC. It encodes CASSSTGGYTF.

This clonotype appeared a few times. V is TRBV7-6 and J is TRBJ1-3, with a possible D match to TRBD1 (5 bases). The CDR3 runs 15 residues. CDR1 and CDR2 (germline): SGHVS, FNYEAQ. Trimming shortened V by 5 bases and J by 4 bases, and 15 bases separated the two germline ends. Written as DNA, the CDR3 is TGTGCCAGCAGCCCCAGGGAGGCGCTCGGAAACACCATATATTTT. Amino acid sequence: CASSPREALGNTIYF.

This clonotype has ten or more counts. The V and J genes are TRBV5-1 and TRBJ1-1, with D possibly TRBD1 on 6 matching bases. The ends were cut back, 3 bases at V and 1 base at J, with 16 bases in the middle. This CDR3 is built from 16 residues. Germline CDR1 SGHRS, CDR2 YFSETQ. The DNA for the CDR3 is TGCGCCAGCAGCTGGGGGCCCGGGACAACGAACACTGAAGCTTTCTTT. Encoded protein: CASSWGPGTTNTEAFF.

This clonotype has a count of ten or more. CDR3 DNA sequence: TGTGCCAGCAGTTTAGTGACTAGCGGGAGAGTTGAGCAGTTCTTC. It codes for CASSLVTSGRVEQFF. The chain has TRBV12-3 or TRBV12-4 and TRBJ2-1, with TRBD2 identical over 12 bases. The CDR3 covers 15 residues. The trim removed 1 base at V and 9 bases at J, leaving 4 bases unmatched.

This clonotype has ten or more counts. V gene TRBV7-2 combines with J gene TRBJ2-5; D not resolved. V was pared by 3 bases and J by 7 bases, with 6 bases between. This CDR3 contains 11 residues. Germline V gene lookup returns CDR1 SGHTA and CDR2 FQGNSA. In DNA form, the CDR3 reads TGTGCCAGCAGCTTCATGGGGACCCAGTACTTC. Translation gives CASSFMGTQYF.